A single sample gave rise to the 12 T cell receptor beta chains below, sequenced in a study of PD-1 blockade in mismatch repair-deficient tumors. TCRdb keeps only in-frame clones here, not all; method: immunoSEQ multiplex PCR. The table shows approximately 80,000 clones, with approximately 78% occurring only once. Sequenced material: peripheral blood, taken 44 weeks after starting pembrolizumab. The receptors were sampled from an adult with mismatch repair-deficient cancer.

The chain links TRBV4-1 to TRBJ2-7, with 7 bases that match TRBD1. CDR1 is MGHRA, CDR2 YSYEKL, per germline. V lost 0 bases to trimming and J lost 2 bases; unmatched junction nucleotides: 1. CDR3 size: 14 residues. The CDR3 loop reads CASSQEDRAYEQYF. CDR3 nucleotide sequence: TGCGCCAGCAGCCAAGAAGACAGGGCCTACGAGCAGTACTTC.

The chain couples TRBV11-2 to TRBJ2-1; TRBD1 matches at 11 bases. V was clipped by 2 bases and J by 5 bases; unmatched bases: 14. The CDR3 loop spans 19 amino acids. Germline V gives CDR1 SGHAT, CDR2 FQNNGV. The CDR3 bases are TGTGCCAGCAGCTTATTACCGGGGACAGGGGGTTCTGCAAACAATGAGCAGTTCTTC. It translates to CASSLLPGTGGSANNEQFF. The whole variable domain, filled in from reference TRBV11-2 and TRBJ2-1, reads EAGVAQSPRYKIIEKRQSVAFWCNPISGHATLYWYQQILGQGPKLLIQFQNNGVVDDSQLPKDRFSAERLKGVDSTLKIQPAKLEDSAVYLCASSLLPGTGGSANNEQFFGPGTRLTVL.

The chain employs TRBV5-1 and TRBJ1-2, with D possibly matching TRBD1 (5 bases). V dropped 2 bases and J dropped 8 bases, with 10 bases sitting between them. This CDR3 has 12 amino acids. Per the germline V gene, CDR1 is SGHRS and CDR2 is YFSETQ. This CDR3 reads CASSFTGDGYTF. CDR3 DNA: TGCGCCAGCAGCTTCACCGGGGACGGCTACACCTTC.

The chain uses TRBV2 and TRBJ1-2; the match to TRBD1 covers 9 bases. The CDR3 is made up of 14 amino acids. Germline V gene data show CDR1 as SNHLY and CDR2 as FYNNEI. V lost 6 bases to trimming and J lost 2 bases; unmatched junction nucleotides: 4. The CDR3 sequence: CASSAGTGNYGYTF. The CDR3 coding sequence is TGTGCCAGCAGCGCCGGGACAGGGAACTATGGCTACACCTTC. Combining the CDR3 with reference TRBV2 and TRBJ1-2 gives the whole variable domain EPEVTQTPSHQVTQMGQEVILRCVPISNHLYFYWYRQILGQKVEFLVSFYNNEISEKSEIFDDQFSVERPDGSNFTLKIRSTKLEDSAMYFCASSAGTGNYGYTFGSGTRLTVV.

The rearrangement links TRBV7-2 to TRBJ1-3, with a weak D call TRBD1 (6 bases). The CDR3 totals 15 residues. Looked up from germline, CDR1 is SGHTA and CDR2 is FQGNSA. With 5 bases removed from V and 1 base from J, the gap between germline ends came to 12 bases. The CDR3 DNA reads TGTGCCAGCAGCCGCCGCAGGGGTTCTGGAAACACCATATATTTT. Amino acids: CASSRRRGSGNTIYF.

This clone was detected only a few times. The CDR3, as DNA: TGTGCCAGCAGTTCTGATTTGGGTAACAATGAGCAGTTCTTC. This translates into CASSSDLGNNEQFF. The chain links TRBV5-4 to TRBJ2-1; D uncertain. The CDR3 totals 14 residues. Trimming shortened V by 5 bases and J by 5 bases, and 14 bases separated the two germline ends. CDR1 is SGHNT, CDR2 YYREEE, per germline (reference sequence). The entire variable domain, with the rest obtained from reference TRBV5-4 and TRBJ2-1, is as follows: ETGVTQSPTHLIKTRGQQVTLRCSSQSGHNTVSWYQQALGQGPQFIFQYYREEENGRGNFPPRFSGLQFPNYSSELNVNALELDDSALYLCASSSDLGNNEQFFGPGTRLTVL.

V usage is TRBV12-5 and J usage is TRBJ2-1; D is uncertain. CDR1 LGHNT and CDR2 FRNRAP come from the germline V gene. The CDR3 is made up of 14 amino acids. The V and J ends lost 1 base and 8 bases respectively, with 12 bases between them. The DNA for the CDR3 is TGTGCTAGTGGTTTGGCCTGGAAAGGTGATGAGCAGTTCTTC. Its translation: CASGLAWKGDEQFF.

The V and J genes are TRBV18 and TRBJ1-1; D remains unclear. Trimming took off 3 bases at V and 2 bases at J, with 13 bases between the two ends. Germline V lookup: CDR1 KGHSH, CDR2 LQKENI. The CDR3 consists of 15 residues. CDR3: CASSPPRQTNTEAFF. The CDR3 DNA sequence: TGTGCCAGCTCACCCCCTCGGCAGACAAACACTGAAGCTTTCTTT.

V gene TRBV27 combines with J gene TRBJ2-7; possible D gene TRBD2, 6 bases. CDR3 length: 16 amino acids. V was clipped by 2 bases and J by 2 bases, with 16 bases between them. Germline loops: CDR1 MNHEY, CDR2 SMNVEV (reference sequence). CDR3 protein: CASSLTGSPSPYEQYF. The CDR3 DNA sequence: TGTGCCAGCAGTTTAACCGGGAGCCCCTCTCCCTACGAGCAGTACTTC.

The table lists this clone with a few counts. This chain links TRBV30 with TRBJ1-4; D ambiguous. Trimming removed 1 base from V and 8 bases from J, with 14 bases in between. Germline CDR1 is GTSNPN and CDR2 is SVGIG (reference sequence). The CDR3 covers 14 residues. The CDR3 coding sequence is TGTGCCTGGAGTGGGGGATACGGAGGGGAAAAACTGTTTTTT. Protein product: CAWSGGYGGEKLFF.

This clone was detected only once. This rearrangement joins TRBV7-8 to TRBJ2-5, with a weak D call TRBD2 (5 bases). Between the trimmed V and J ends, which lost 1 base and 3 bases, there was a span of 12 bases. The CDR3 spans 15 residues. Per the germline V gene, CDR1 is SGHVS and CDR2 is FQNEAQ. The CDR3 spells CASSLDTAVKETQYF. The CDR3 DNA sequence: TGTGCCAGCAGCTTAGATACAGCGGTGAAAGAGACCCAGTACTTC.

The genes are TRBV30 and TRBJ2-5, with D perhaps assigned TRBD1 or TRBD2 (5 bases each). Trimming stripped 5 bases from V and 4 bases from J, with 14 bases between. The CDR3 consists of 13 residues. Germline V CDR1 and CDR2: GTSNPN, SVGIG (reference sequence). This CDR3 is CAWGTVRAETQYF. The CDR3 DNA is TGTGCCTGGGGGACCGTAAGGGCAGAGACCCAGTACTTC.